These 21 T cell receptor beta chains were sequenced from one sample in a study of blood T cells in healthy people across ages. A second roughly 6 to 12 cycle PCR used barcoded and J-beta primers. TCRdb recomputed calls from the 5' RACE reads with MiXCR, one row per CDR3 protein. The sample yields about 800,000 distinct CDR3 sequences, around 25% seen once. The same data also contributed to another study, on T cells of mothers and their children.

Material: blood. The receptors were sampled from a boy aged 5-17 years in good health.

CDR3 DNA sequence: TGCGCCAGCAGCTTCGAGAACCGGGACAGCGATGGCTACACCTTC. Residues: CASSFENRDSDGYTF. The chain couples TRBV5-1 to TRBJ1-2; TRBD1 aligns across 7 bases. V lost 2 bases to trimming and J lost 6 bases; unmatched junction nucleotides: 10. CDR1 and CDR2 from the germline V gene are SGHRS and YFSETQ. The CDR3 sequence is 15 residues long.

The chain is built from TRBV14 and TRBJ2-5; D ambiguous. Near its end, the DNA agrees better with TRBJ2-1, so the J call may be wrong. The CDR3 spans 13 residues. Looked up from germline, CDR1 is SGHDN and CDR2 is FVKESK. The CDR3 bases are TGTGCCAGCAGCCAAGCGGAGTTCAATGAGCAGTTCTTC. Amino acids: CASSQAEFNEQFF.

The chain couples TRBV6-1 to TRBJ2-7; D possibly uses TRBD1 or TRBD2 (5 bases each). CDR1 and CDR2 (germline): MNHNS, SASEGT. CDR3 size: 13 residues. The ends were cut back, 1 base at V and 4 bases at J, with 8 bases in the middle. The CDR3 loop reads CASSEVGVYEQYF. CDR3 bases: TGTGCCAGCAGTGAAGTGGGGGTGTACGAGCAGTACTTC.

V gene TRBV18 combines with J gene TRBJ2-5, with TRBD1 matching 10 bases. The CDR3 length is 16 residues. The V segment lost 8 bases and the J segment 0 bases; nucleotides outside the gene matches: 9. Germline values: CDR1 KGHSH, CDR2 LQKENI. The CDR3 region has the DNA TGTGCCAGCACCAACGGACAGGGGGTGTACCAAGAGACCCAGTACTTC. Translation: CASTNGQGVYQETQYF.

V is TRBV4-3 and J is TRBJ1-1, with no clear D. The CDR3 has 14 residues. Germline loops: CDR1 LGHNA, CDR2 YSLEER. V was pared by 0 bases and J by 1 base, with 6 bases between. The CDR3 DNA follows: TGCGCCAGCAGCCAAGATGTTGGGAACACTGAAGCTTTCTTT. Protein product: CASSQDVGNTEAFF.

This clonotype was seen a few times. The chain employs TRBV28 and TRBJ2-1, with 10 bases that match TRBD2. The CDR3 is 18 residues long. V shed 3 bases and J 7 bases; nucleotides not matched to a gene: 15. Germline V gene lookup returns CDR1 MDHEN and CDR2 SYDVKM. The CDR3 loop is CASSLQLAGVPVGNEQFF. The CDR3 DNA reads TGTGCCAGCAGTTTGCAGCTAGCGGGAGTACCAGTTGGGAATGAGCAGTTCTTC.

V and J are TRBV28 and TRBJ2-6; the D call may be TRBD1 or TRBD2 (5 bases each). V shed 8 bases and J shed 2 bases, with 7 bases lying between them. This CDR3 comprises 13 residues. Germline V gene data show CDR1 as MDHEN and CDR2 as SYDVKM. The CDR3 DNA follows: TGTGCCAGCGTGGGGGCTGGGGCCAACGTCCTGACTTTC. Protein sequence: CASVGAGANVLTF.

This chain joins TRBV24-1 and TRBJ2-1; no clear D. CDR1 and CDR2 (germline): KGHDR, SFDVKD. Trimming pared 5 bases from V and 0 bases from J, leaving 10 bases between. CDR3 length: 15 residues. CDR3 bases: TGTGCCACCAGTGGTGGGTTCAGCTCCTACAATGAGCAGTTCTTC. Protein sequence: CATSGGFSSYNEQFF.

The rearrangement joins TRBV6-2 or TRBV6-3 to TRBJ2-1; 14 bases fit TRBD2. The germline V gene has CDR1 MNHEY and CDR2 SVGEGT. J was trimmed by 9 bases and V by 6 bases; bases with no gene match: 7. This CDR3 spans 15 amino acids. The CDR3 region has the DNA TGTGCCAGCAGCCAGACTAGCGGGAGGGCCAGTGAGCAGTTCTTC. Protein sequence: CASSQTSGRASEQFF.

A few counts support this clonotype. The chain combines TRBV4-3 with TRBJ2-5, with 10 bases identical to TRBD1. Near its end, the DNA agrees better with TRBJ2-7, so the J call may be wrong. Germline lookup yields CDR1 LGHNA and CDR2 YSLEER. This CDR3 region has 15 residues. As DNA, the CDR3 is TGCGCCAGCAGCCATAACCGGGACAGGGGAGGCGAGCAGTACTTC. This translates into CASSHNRDRGGEQYF.

The chain is built from TRBV7-2 and TRBJ2-5, with D tentatively TRBD1 or TRBD2 (6 bases each). Germline V gene data show CDR1 as SGHTA and CDR2 as FQGNSA. V was shortened by 1 base and J by 5 bases, with 14 bases between the two germline ends. This CDR3 region has 15 residues. CDR3 coding DNA: TGTGCCAGCAGCTTAGTGGGACACGGAGGGGAGACCCAGTACTTC. Protein sequence: CASSLVGHGGETQYF.

This clonotype was counted a few times. This sequence joins TRBV4-3 and TRBJ1-4; D may be TRBD1 (6 bases). In germline, CDR1 is LGHNA, CDR2 YSLEER. This CDR3 has 15 amino acids. V lost 4 bases, J lost 4 bases, and 13 bases lay in between. The CDR3 loop reads CASSRADSDNEKLFF. The CDR3 nucleotides are TGCGCCAGCAGCCGAGCGGACAGCGATAATGAAAAACTGTTTTTT.

The chain uses TRBV7-3 and TRBJ2-3; D possibly matches TRBD1 or TRBD2 (5 bases each). The length of the CDR3 is 16 residues. Germline V gene lookup returns CDR1 SGHTA and CDR2 FQGTGA. The ends were cut back, 0 bases at V and 2 bases at J, with 12 bases in the middle. The CDR3 region is CASSLTGDPLTDTQYF. The CDR3 nucleotides read TGTGCCAGCAGCTTAACGGGGGATCCCCTCACAGATACGCAGTATTTT.

CDR3 sequence reads: CSARGPPNRAGETQYF. CDR3 coding DNA: TGCAGTGCTAGAGGTCCACCGAATCGAGCGGGGGAGACCCAGTACTTC. The genes are TRBV20-1 and TRBJ2-5, with 7 bases matching TRBD2. The CDR3 sequence is 16 residues long. The ends lost 1 base at V and 5 bases at J; junction bases unmatched: 13. Looked up from germline, CDR1 is DFQATT and CDR2 is SNEGSKA (reference sequence).

The CDR3 sequence: CASSQGPPPPQHF. CDR3 nucleotide sequence: TGTGCCAGCAGCCAGGGACCGCCCCCGCCCCAGCATTTT. The rearrangement joins TRBV3-1 to TRBJ1-5, with a weak D call TRBD1 (5 bases). CDR3 length: 13 amino acids. Germline V gene sequence: CDR1 LGHDT, CDR2 YNNKEL (reference sequence). V was clipped by 3 bases and J by 9 bases, with 12 bases between them.

This clonotype has a handful of counts. The CDR3 sequence is CASSSGGPDEQYF. CDR3 nucleotides: TGTGCCAGCAGTTCAGGGGGACCCGACGAGCAGTACTTC. The V and J genes are TRBV7-9 and TRBJ2-7; 7 bases map to TRBD1. The ends lost 6 bases at V and 5 bases at J; junction bases unmatched: 7. The germline V gene has CDR1 SEHNR and CDR2 FQNEAQ (reference sequence). The CDR3 covers 13 residues.

CDR3 protein: CASSLPLGTSGRIVQFF. CDR3 DNA sequence: TGTGCCAGCAGCTTACCCCTAGGGACTAGCGGGAGGATAGTGCAGTTCTTC. The chain couples TRBV7-9 to TRBJ2-5, with 15 bases identical to TRBD2. The tail of the sequence fits TRBJ2-1 better, so the J call may be wrong. Germline CDR1 reads SEHNR; CDR2 reads FQNEAQ (reference sequence). The CDR3 runs to 17 residues.

The chain links TRBV20-1 to TRBJ2-4, with D unclear. This CDR3 is built from 15 residues. V lost 0 bases to trimming and J lost 3 bases, with 12 bases between them. CDR1 and CDR2 from the germline V gene are DFQATT and SNEGSKA (reference sequence). The CDR3 nucleotides read TGCAGTGCTAGAGATTTTCCGCCACACAAAAACATTCAGTACTTC. Protein: CSARDFPPHKNIQYF.

In its sample, this clonotype was seen a few times. The V and J genes are TRBV7-2 and TRBJ2-5; D possibly uses TRBD1 or TRBD2 (5 bases each). CDR3 length equals 15 residues. V lost 5 bases to trimming and J lost 5 bases, with 18 bases between them. The germline CDR1 and CDR2 sequences are SGHTA and FQGNSA. The CDR3 loop reads CASSPDMGGLETQYF. The CDR3 nucleotides read TGTGCCAGCAGCCCGGACATGGGCGGGTTGGAGACCCAGTACTTC.

The chain combines TRBV29-1 with TRBJ1-1; 12 bases agree with TRBD1. This CDR3 region has 14 residues. Looked up from germline, CDR1 is SQVTM and CDR2 is ANQGSEA. The junction had 1 base not matched to a gene; V was cut back by 4 bases and J by 1 base. This CDR3 reads CSVGDRGRNTEAFF. CDR3 in DNA: TGCAGCGTTGGGGACAGGGGGCGGAACACTGAAGCTTTCTTT.

This clonotype was detected only a few times. This sequence joins TRBV2 and TRBJ2-7, with 13 bases fitting TRBD2. Germline V gives CDR1 SNHLY, CDR2 FYNNEI. V gave up 11 bases and J gave up 5 bases; unmatched junction bases: 6. This CDR3 is 13 amino acids long. CDR3 sequence reads: CAVLAGGPHEQYF. The CDR3 nucleotides read TGTGCCGTACTAGCGGGAGGGCCCCACGAGCAGTACTTC.